Listed here are 27 T cell receptor beta chains from one sample, sequenced in a study of blood T cell repertoires in COVID-19. Assay used: immunoSEQ multiplex PCR; TCRdb lists only in-frame clones, some missing. The sample lists a few hundred thousand clones, around 90% occurring once. The sample taken for sequencing was PBMCs or T cells enriched from blood (not recorded which). The receptors here all came from a woman in her 30s who had recovered from COVID-19.

The chain is built from TRBV6-4 and TRBJ1-1; D is unclear. CDR1 and CDR2 (germline): MRHNA, SNTAGT. The CDR3 is made up of 14 amino acids. Trimming took off 4 bases at V and 1 base at J, with 10 bases between the two ends. The CDR3 reads CASSVVAGNTEAFF. The CDR3 DNA sequence: TGTGCCAGCAGTGTCGTAGCGGGGAACACTGAAGCTTTCTTT.

This chain uses TRBV6-5 with TRBJ1-2; D ambiguous. Germline V gene data show CDR1 as MNHEY and CDR2 as SVGAGI. There are 14 residues in the CDR3. V lost 0 bases, J lost 8 bases, and 13 bases lay in between. For the CDR3, the DNA is TGTGCCAGCAGTTACTCGCCCAGGATAGGCGGCTACACCTTC. Translating it yields CASSYSPRIGGYTF.

The rearrangement uses TRBV5-4 and TRBJ2-5; TRBD1 matches 11 bases. The CDR3 consists of 14 residues. The V gene's germline CDR1 is SGHNT and CDR2 YYREEE (reference sequence). J gave up 3 bases and V 4 bases, and 2 bases lay outside the gene matches. The DNA for the CDR3 is TGTGCCAGCAGCCGGGGACAGGGGGAAGAGACCCAGTACTTC. It translates to CASSRGQGEETQYF.

The chain recombines TRBV7-9 with TRBJ1-4; D gene uncertain. Trimming stripped 1 base from V and 3 bases from J, with 9 bases between. The CDR3 spans 15 residues. CDR1 and CDR2 from the germline V gene are SEHNR and FQNEAQ (reference sequence). For the CDR3, the DNA is TGTGCCAGCAGCTTAGGCGGGGTCGCTAATGAAAAACTGTTTTTT. Its protein is CASSLGGVANEKLFF.

The chain couples TRBV27 to TRBJ1-2; 8 bases line up with TRBD1. The CDR3 is made up of 15 amino acids. Looked up from germline, CDR1 is MNHEY and CDR2 is SMNVEV (reference sequence). J was trimmed by 7 bases and V by 5 bases; bases with no gene match: 12. The CDR3 sequence: CASSPATGDLPGYTF. CDR3 in DNA: TGTGCCAGCAGTCCCGCGACAGGGGATCTGCCTGGCTACACCTTC.

V gene TRBV5-4 combines with J gene TRBJ2-5, with D maybe TRBD2 (5 bases). V was shortened by 4 bases and J by 2 bases, with 6 bases between the two germline ends. CDR1 and CDR2 from the germline V gene are SGHNT and YYREEE (reference sequence). The CDR3 covers 12 residues. CDR3 sequence (DNA): TGTGCCAGCAGCCGGGAACAAGAGACCCAGTACTTC. Residues: CASSREQETQYF.

The chain combines TRBV7-3 with TRBJ2-1, with D tentatively TRBD2 (5 bases). V was clipped by 4 bases and J by 0 bases, with 13 bases between them. Germline V gene data show CDR1 as SGHTA and CDR2 as FQGTGA. CDR3 length: 16 amino acids. In DNA form, the CDR3 reads TGTGCCAGCAGCTCTAAGTCGGGGAGCTCCTACAATGAGCAGTTCTTC. Residues: CASSSKSGSSYNEQFF.

V gene TRBV3-1 (or the pseudogene TRBV3-2) combines with J gene TRBJ2-3; D is perhaps TRBD2 (5 bases). The CDR3 is made up of 14 amino acids. From germline, CDR1 is LGHDT and CDR2 YNNKEL (reference sequence). V was cut by 4 bases and J by 0 bases, with 8 bases left in between. For the CDR3, the DNA is TGTGCCAGCAGCCCCGGGGTTAGCACAGATACGCAGTATTTT. This codes for CASSPGVSTDTQYF.

This clone was detected only once. This chain's CDR3 is CASSLMSYTEAFF. DNA of the CDR3: TGTGCCAGCAGTTTAATGAGCTACACTGAAGCTTTCTTT. This chain links TRBV12-3 or TRBV12-4 with TRBJ1-1; D unresolved. This CDR3 is 13 amino acids long. The V end lost 2 bases, the J end lost 3 bases, and 7 bases lay between the germline ends.

Concerning this clone: Other DNA sequences from this sample encode an identical CDR3 as well. The chain combines TRBV5-5 with TRBJ2-1, with D maybe TRBD2 (6 bases). Germline loops: CDR1 SGHKS, CDR2 YYEKEE (reference sequence). V lost 4 bases and J 3 bases, leaving 8 bases between the germline ends. This CDR3 contains 13 residues. Here the CDR3 reads CASSAGGYNEQFF. The CDR3 DNA is TGTGCCAGCAGCGCCGGGGGCTACAATGAGCAGTTCTTC.

The chain joins TRBV29-1 to TRBJ2-7, with D hard to call. The V gene lost 4 bases and the J gene lost 1 base, with 5 bases spanning the gap. The V gene's germline CDR1 is SQVTM and CDR2 ANQGSEA. There are 11 residues in the CDR3. The CDR3, as DNA: TGCAGCGTTGCTTATTCCTACGAGCAGTACTTC. Protein product: CSVAYSYEQYF.

This chain uses TRBV6-5 with TRBJ2-1; 8 bases fit TRBD2. The germline V gene encodes CDR1 MNHEY and CDR2 SVGAGI. With V trimmed by 4 bases and J by 5 bases, 7 bases remained unmatched. The CDR3 consists of 15 residues. The CDR3 reads CASSLAGLWDNEQFF. Written as DNA, the CDR3 is TGTGCCAGCAGTTTAGCGGGGCTCTGGGACAATGAGCAGTTCTTC.

V usage is TRBV7-9 and J usage is TRBJ1-1; weak D call: TRBD1 (5 bases). CDR3 length: 13 residues. V was clipped by 4 bases and J by 1 base, with 7 bases between them. Looked up from germline, CDR1 is SEHNR and CDR2 is FQNEAQ (reference sequence). CDR3 protein: CASSYTGNTEAFF. In DNA form, the CDR3 reads TGTGCCAGCAGCTATACAGGGAACACTGAAGCTTTCTTT.

The J gene is TRBJ1-6, the V gene TRBV28; TRBD1 is a possible D gene (6 bases). V was pared by 6 bases and J by 3 bases, with 15 bases between. Germline V gene data show CDR1 as MDHEN and CDR2 as SYDVKM. CDR3 size: 16 residues. This CDR3 reads CASSSGTPVYNSPLHF. The CDR3 coding sequence is TGTGCCAGCAGCTCCGGGACACCAGTCTATAATTCACCCCTCCACTTT.

The chain combines TRBV6-5 with TRBJ1-5, with 7 bases that match TRBD1. The CDR3 runs 14 residues. Germline V gives CDR1 MNHEY, CDR2 SVGAGI. V dropped 5 bases and J dropped 7; count of bases not matched to a gene: 8. The CDR3 DNA reads TGTGCCAGCAGTCTGGACAGGTTATACCAGCCCCAGCATTTT. Translation: CASSLDRLYQPQHF.

The V and J genes are TRBV18 and TRBJ1-5; D is unclear. There are 16 residues in the CDR3. Germline V lookup: CDR1 KGHSH, CDR2 LQKENI. V gave up 4 bases and J gave up 0 bases, with 13 bases separating them. The chain's CDR3 is CASSQSSGNSNQPQHF. The CDR3 coding sequence is TGTGCCAGCTCACAAAGCTCGGGGAATAGCAATCAGCCCCAGCATTTT.

CDR3 sequence reads: CASSQIPTANYGYTF. The DNA for the CDR3 is TGCGCCAGCAGCCAGATCCCTACTGCTAACTATGGCTACACCTTC. The chain is built from TRBV4-1 and TRBJ1-2; unclear D gene. V was cut by 3 bases and J by 0 bases, with 11 bases left in between. Germline CDR1 reads MGHRA; CDR2 reads YSYEKL. The CDR3 extends over 15 amino acids.

This chain joins TRBV3-1 (or the pseudogene TRBV3-2) and TRBJ2-5, with a tentative D call TRBD2 (5 bases). The V gene lost 2 bases and the J gene lost 0 bases, with 13 bases spanning the gap. Germline CDR1 reads LGHDT; CDR2 reads YNNKEL (reference sequence). The CDR3 totals 16 residues. This CDR3 reads CASSQIVTGYQETQYF. The CDR3 coding sequence is TGTGCCAGCAGCCAAATCGTAACGGGGTACCAAGAGACCCAGTACTTC.

V gene TRBV7-2 combines with J gene TRBJ1-1; D perhaps matches TRBD1 (6 bases). V was shortened by 1 base and J by 1 base, with 10 bases between the two germline ends. The CDR3 runs 15 residues. Germline CDR1 is SGHTA and CDR2 is FQGNSA. This CDR3 reads CASSLDGTQNTEAFF. CDR3 sequence (DNA): TGTGCCAGCAGCTTAGATGGGACACAGAACACTGAAGCTTTCTTT.

This clone was seen once. The chain combines TRBV9 with TRBJ2-3, with TRBD2 identical over 12 bases. Germline loops: CDR1 SGDLS, CDR2 YYNGEE. The ends lost 2 bases at V and 4 bases at J; junction bases unmatched: 5. CDR3 length: 16 residues. The CDR3 sequence: CASSVLAGGPPDTQYF. In DNA, the CDR3 is TGTGCCAGCAGCGTCCTAGCGGGGGGGCCCCCAGATACGCAGTATTTT.

The chain recombines TRBV5-6 with TRBJ1-5, with D perhaps matching TRBD1 (5 bases). V lost 1 base and J lost 2, with 10 bases in between. Germline CDR1 SGHDT, CDR2 YYEEEE. The CDR3 extends over 15 amino acids. The CDR3 loop is CASSLQQGGNQPQHF. The CDR3 DNA reads TGTGCCAGCAGCTTGCAGCAGGGTGGCAATCAGCCCCAGCATTTT.

The J gene is TRBJ1-1, the V gene TRBV6-5, with TRBD1 as a possible D gene (5 bases). The CDR3 consists of 15 residues. The V and J ends lost 2 bases and 2 bases respectively, with 12 bases between them. Germline values: CDR1 MNHEY, CDR2 SVGAGI. CDR3 sequence (DNA): TGTGCCAGCAGTTACGAACCAGGGCCAAACACTGAAGCTTTCTTT. Amino acids: CASSYEPGPNTEAFF.

A few counts support this clone. CDR3 nucleotide sequence: TGTGCCAGCAGCCACACAGGGTTGGAAGCTTTCTTT. Protein: CASSHTGLEAFF. The rearrangement joins TRBV3-1 (or the pseudogene TRBV3-2) to TRBJ1-1; D is perhaps TRBD1 (6 bases). Trimming left V 3 bases short and J 8 bases short, with 10 bases between. CDR3 length equals 12 residues. Germline CDR1 reads LGHDT; CDR2 reads YNNKEL (reference sequence).

The chain carries TRBV5-6 and TRBJ1-1, with 10 bases that match TRBD1. The CDR3 runs to 13 residues. Germline V lookup: CDR1 SGHDT, CDR2 YYEEEE. The V segment lost 3 bases and the J segment 4 bases; nucleotides outside the gene matches: 0. CDR3 nucleotide sequence: TGTGCCAGCAGCTGGACAGGGGGCACTGAAGCTTTCTTT. Amino acids: CASSWTGGTEAFF.

J is TRBJ2-3 and V is TRBV11-3; 8 bases agree with TRBD1. The CDR3 runs to 16 residues. V trimming: 5 bases; J trimming: 2 bases; junction bases outside the gene matches: 9. CDR1 SGHNT and CDR2 YENEEA come from the germline V gene. Here the CDR3 reads CASSPPGQAITDTQYF. Here the CDR3 DNA reads TGTGCCAGCAGCCCGCCGGGACAGGCGATCACAGATACGCAGTATTTT.

This rearrangement joins TRBV19 to TRBJ1-1; TRBD1 might be the D (5 bases). Germline V gene sequence: CDR1 LNHDA, CDR2 SQIVND (reference sequence). The CDR3 sequence is 14 residues long. V shed 2 bases and J shed 0 bases, with 7 bases lying between them. The CDR3 DNA sequence: TGTGCCAGTAGTATAACAGGCATGAACACTGAAGCTTTCTTT. Its translation is CASSITGMNTEAFF.

The genes are TRBV10-2 and TRBJ2-5; TRBD2 aligns across 11 bases. J was trimmed by 5 bases and V by 5 bases; bases with no gene match: 4. The CDR3 contains 14 residues. In germline, CDR1 is WSHSY, CDR2 SAAADI. The CDR3 loop is CASSLSGGVETQYF. The CDR3 DNA sequence: TGCGCCAGCAGTCTTAGCGGGGGGGTGGAGACCCAGTACTTC.